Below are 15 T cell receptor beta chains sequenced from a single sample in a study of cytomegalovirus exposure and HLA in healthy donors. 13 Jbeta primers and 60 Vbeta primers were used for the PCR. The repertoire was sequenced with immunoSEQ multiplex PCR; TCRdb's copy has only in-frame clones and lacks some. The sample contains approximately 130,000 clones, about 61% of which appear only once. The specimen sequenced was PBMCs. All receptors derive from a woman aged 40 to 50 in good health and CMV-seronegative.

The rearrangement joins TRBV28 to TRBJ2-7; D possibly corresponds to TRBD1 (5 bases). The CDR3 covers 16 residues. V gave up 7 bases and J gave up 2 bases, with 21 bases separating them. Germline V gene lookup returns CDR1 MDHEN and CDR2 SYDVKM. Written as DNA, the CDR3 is TGTGCCAGCACCGCCCCGGGCTCCCAAGGGGCCTACGAGCAGTACTTC. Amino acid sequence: CASTAPGSQGAYEQYF.

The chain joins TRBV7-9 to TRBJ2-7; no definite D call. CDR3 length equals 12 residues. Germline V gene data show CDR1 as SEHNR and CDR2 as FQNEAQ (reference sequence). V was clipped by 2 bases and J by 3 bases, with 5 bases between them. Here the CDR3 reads CASSLQLYEQYF. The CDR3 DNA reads TGTGCCAGCAGCTTACAACTCTACGAGCAGTACTTC.

The CDR3 spells CASSQNGAGANVLTF. The DNA of the CDR3 is TGTGCCAGCAGCCAAAACGGGGCTGGGGCCAACGTCCTGACTTTC. The chain links TRBV2 to TRBJ2-6, with D maybe TRBD2 (5 bases). The CDR3 contains 15 residues. The V end lost 6 bases, the J end lost 2 bases, and 11 bases lay between the germline ends. Germline V gene data show CDR1 as SNHLY and CDR2 as FYNNEI.

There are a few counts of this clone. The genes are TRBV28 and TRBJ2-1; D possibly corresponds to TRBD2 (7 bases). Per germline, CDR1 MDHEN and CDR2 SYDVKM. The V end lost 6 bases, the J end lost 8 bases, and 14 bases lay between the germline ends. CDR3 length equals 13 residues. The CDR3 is CASRGGGLYEQFF. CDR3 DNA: TGTGCCAGCAGAGGGGGGGGGCTCTATGAGCAGTTCTTC.

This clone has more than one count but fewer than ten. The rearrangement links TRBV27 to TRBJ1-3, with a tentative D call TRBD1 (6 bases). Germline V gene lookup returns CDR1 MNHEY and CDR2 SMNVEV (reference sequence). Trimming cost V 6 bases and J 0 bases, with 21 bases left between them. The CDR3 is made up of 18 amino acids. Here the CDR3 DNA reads TGTGCCAGCAGCTCGATCGGACAGTTAATTTCCTCTGGAAACACCATATATTTT. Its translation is CASSSIGQLISSGNTIYF.

The CDR3, as DNA: TGCAGCGTTGCAAGACAGGAGTTAGGAGAGACCCAGTACTTC. It yields the protein CSVARQELGETQYF. The V call is TRBV29-1, the J call TRBJ2-5, with D possibly matching TRBD1 (6 bases). V was trimmed by 4 bases and J by 4 bases, leaving 16 bases between them. The CDR3 contains 14 residues. Germline-derived CDR1 and CDR2 are SQVTM and ANQGSEA.

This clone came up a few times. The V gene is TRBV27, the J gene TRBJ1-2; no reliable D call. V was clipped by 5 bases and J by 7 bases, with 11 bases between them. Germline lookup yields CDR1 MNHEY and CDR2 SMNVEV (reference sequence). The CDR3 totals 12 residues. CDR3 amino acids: CASSPGVGGYTF. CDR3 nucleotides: TGTGCCAGCAGTCCCGGGGTCGGTGGCTACACCTTC.

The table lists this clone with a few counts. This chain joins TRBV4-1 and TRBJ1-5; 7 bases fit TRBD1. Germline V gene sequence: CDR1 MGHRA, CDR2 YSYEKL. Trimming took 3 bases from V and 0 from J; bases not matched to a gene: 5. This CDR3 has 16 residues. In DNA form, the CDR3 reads TGCGCCAGCAGCCAGGGGACAGAATATAGCAATCAGCCCCAGCATTTT. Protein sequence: CASSQGTEYSNQPQHF.

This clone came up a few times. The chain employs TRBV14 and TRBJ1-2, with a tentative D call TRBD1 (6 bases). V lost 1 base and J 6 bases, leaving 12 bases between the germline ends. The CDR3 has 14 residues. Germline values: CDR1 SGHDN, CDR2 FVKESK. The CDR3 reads CASSQVGQLDGYTF. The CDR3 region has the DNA TGTGCCAGCAGCCAAGTAGGACAGTTAGATGGCTACACCTTC.

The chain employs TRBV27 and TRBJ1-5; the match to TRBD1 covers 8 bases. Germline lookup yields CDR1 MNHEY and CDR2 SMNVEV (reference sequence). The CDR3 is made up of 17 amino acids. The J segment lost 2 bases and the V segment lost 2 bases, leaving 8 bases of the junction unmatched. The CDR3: CASSLLSGGTGNQPQHF. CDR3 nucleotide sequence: TGTGCCAGCAGTTTACTGTCAGGGGGCACTGGCAATCAGCCCCAGCATTTT.

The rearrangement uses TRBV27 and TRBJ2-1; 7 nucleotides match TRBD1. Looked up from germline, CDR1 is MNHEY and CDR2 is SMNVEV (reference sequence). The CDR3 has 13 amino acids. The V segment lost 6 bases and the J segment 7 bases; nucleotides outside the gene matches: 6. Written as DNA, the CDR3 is TGTGCCAGCAGGAGAGGGACAGCAAATGAGCAGTTCTTC. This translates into CASRRGTANEQFF.

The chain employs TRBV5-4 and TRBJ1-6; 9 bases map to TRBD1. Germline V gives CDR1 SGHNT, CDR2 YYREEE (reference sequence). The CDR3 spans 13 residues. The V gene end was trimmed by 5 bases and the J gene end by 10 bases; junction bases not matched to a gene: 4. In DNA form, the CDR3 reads TGTGCCAGCAGAATAGACAGGGGGTCACCCCTCCACTTT. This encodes CASRIDRGSPLHF. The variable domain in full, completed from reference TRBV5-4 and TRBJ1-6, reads ETGVTQSPTHLIKTRGQQVTLRCSSQSGHNTVSWYQQALGQGPQFIFQYYREEENGRGNFPPRFSGLQFPNYSSELNVNALELDDSALYLCASRIDRGSPLHFGNGTRLTVT.

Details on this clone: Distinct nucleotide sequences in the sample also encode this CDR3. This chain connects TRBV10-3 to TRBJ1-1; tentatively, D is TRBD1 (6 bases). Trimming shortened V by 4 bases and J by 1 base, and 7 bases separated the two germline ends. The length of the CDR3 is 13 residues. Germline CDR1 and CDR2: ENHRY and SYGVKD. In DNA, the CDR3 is TGTGCCATCAGTGGGACAGAGAACACTGAAGCTTTCTTT. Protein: CAISGTENTEAFF.

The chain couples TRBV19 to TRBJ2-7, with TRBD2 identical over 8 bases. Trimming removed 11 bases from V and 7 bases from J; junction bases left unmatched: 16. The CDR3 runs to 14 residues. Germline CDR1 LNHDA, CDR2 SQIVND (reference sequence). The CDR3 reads CAGHRGGPFQEQYF. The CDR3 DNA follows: TGTGCCGGACACCGGGGGGGGCCATTTCAAGAGCAGTACTTC.

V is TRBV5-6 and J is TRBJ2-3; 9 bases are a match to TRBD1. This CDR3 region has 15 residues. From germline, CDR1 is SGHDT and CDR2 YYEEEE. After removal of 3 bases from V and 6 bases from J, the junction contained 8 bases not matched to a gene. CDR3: CASSSRDRVRDTQYF. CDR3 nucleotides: TGTGCCAGCAGCTCCCGGGACAGGGTCAGGGATACGCAGTATTTT.